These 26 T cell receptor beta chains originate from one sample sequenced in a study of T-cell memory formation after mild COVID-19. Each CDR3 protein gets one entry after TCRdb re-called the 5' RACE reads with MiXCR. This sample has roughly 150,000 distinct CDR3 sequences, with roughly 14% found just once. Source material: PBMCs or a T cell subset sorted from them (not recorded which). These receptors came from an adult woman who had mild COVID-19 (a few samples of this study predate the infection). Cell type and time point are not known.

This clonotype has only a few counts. This chain's CDR3 is CASSLGQPYGYTF. Here the CDR3 DNA reads TGTGCCAGCAGTTTAGGACAGCCCTATGGCTACACCTTC. J is TRBJ1-2 and V is TRBV12-3 or TRBV12-4; D may be TRBD1 (5 bases). V lost 1 base and J 4 bases, leaving 7 bases between the germline ends. This CDR3 comprises 13 residues.

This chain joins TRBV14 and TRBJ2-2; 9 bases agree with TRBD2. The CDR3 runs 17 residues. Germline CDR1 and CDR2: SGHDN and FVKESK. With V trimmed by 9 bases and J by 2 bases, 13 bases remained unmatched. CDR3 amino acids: CASSTSGIYLNTGELFF. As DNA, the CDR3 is TGTGCCAGTTCGACTAGCGGCATCTACTTAAACACCGGGGAGCTGTTTTTT. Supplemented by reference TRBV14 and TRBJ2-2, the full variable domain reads EAGVTQFPSHSVIEKGQTVTLRCDPISGHDNLYWYRRVMGKEIKFLLHFVKESKQDESGMPNNRFLAERTGGTYSTLKVQPAELEDSGVYFCASSTSGIYLNTGELFFGEGSRLTVL.

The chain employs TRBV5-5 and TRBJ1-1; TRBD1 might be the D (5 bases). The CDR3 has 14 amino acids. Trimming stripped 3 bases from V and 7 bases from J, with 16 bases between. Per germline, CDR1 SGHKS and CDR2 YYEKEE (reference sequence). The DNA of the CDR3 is TGTGCCAGCAGCTCCCTGCCAGGGTCGGTTGAAGCTTTCTTT. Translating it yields CASSSLPGSVEAFF. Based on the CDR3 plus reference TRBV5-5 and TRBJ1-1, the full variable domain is DAGVTQSPTHLIKTRGQQVTLRCSPISGHKSVSWYQQVLGQGPQFIFQYYEKEERGRGNFPDRFSARQFPNYSSELNVNALLLGDSALYLCASSSLPGSVEAFFGQGTRLTVV.

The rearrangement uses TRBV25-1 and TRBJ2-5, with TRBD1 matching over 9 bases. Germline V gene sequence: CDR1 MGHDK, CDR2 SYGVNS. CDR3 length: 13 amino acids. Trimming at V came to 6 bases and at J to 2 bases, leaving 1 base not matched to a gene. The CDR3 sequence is CASRGTGQETQYF. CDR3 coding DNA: TGTGCCAGCAGGGGGACAGGGCAAGAGACCCAGTACTTC.

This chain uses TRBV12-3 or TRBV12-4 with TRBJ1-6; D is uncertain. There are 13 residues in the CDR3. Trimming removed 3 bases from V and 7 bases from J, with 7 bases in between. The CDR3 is CASSFLGNSPLHF. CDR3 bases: TGTGCCAGCAGTTTTTTGGGGAATTCACCCCTCCACTTT.

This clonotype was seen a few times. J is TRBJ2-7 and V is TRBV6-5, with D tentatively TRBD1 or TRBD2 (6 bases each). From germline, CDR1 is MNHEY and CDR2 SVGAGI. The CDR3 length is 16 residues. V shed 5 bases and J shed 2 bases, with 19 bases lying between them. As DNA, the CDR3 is TGTGCCAGCAGTCGTCTATATGGAGGGGGGACCTACGAGCAGTACTTC. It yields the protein CASSRLYGGGTYEQYF.

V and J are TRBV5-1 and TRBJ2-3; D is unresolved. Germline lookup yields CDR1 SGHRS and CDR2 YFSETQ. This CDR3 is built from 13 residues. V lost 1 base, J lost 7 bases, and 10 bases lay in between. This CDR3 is CASSLFTSYTQYF. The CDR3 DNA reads TGCGCCAGCAGCTTGTTCACATCATATACGCAGTATTTT.

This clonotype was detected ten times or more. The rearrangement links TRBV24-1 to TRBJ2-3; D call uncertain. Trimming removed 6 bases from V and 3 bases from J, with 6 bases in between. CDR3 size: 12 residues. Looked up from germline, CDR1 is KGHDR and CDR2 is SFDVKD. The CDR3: CATSLGTDTQYF. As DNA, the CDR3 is TGTGCCACCAGTCTAGGAACAGATACGCAGTATTTT.

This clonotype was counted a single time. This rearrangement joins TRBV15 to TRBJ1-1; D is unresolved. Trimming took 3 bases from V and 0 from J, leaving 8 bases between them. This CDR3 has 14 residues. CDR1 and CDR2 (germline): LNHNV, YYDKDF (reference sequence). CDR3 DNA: TGTGCCACCAGCAGGACCGGCATGAACACTGAAGCTTTCTTT. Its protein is CATSRTGMNTEAFF. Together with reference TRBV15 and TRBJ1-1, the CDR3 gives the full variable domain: DAMVIQNPRYQVTQFGKPVTLSCSQTLNHNVMYWYQQKSSQAPKLLFHYYDKDFNNEADTPDNFQSRRPNTSFCFLDIRSPGLGDTAMYLCATSRTGMNTEAFFGQGTRLTVV.

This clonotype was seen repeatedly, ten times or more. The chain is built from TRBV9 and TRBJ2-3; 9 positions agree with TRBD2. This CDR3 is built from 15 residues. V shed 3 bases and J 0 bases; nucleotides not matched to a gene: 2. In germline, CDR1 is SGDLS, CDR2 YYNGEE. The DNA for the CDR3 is TGTGCCAGCAGCGCAAGCGGGGGGAGCACAGATACGCAGTATTTT. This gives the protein CASSASGGSTDTQYF.

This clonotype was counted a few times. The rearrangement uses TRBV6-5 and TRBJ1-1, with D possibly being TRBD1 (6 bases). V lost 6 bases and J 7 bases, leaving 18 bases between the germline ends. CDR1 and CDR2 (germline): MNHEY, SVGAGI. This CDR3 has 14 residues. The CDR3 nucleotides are TGTGCCAGCAGGCTATCGCAGGGGACCTTTGAAGCTTTCTTT. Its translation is CASRLSQGTFEAFF.

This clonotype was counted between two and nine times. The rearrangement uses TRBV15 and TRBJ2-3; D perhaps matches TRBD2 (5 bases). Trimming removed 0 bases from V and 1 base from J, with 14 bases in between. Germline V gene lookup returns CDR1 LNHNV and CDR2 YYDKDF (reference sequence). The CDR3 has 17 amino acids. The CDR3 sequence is CATSRDGVAMGTDTQYF. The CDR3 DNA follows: TGTGCCACCAGCAGAGACGGGGTTGCGATGGGCACAGATACGCAGTATTTT.

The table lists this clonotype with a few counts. CDR3 region: CASSPNSGTLRGTEAFF. In DNA form, the CDR3 reads TGTGCCAGCTCACCGAATTCCGGGACGCTGAGGGGCACTGAAGCTTTCTTT. V usage is TRBV18 and J usage is TRBJ1-1; D is possibly TRBD1 (5 bases). The germline CDR1 and CDR2 sequences are KGHSH and LQKENI. The CDR3 is made up of 17 amino acids. Trimming pared 3 bases from V and 4 bases from J, leaving 21 bases between.

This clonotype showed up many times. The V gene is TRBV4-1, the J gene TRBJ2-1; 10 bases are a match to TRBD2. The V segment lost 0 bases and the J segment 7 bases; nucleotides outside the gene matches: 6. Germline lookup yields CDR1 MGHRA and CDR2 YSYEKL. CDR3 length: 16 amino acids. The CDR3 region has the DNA TGCGCCAGCAGCCAAGATAGGGGACTAGCGTTAAATGAGCAGTTCTTC. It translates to CASSQDRGLALNEQFF.

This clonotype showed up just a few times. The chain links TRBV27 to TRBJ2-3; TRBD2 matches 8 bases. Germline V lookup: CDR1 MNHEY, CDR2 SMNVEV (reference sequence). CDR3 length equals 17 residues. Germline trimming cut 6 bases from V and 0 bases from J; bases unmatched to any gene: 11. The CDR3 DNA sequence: TGTGCCAGCAGACGACCTCTTAGCGGGGAAAGCACAGATACGCAGTATTTT. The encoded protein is CASRRPLSGESTDTQYF.

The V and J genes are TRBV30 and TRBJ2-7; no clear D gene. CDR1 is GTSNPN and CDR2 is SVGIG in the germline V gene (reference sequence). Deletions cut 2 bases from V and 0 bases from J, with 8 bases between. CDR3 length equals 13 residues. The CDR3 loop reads CAWSLGGSYEQYF. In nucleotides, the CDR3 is TGTGCCTGGAGTCTGGGCGGCTCCTACGAGCAGTACTTC.

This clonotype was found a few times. DNA for the CDR3: TGTGCCAGCTCAGGACGGGGACAGGGGGCCTACGAGCAGTACTTC. This gives the protein CASSGRGQGAYEQYF. The chain couples TRBV18 to TRBJ2-7, with 11 bases identical to TRBD1. CDR3 length equals 15 residues. CDR1 KGHSH and CDR2 LQKENI come from the germline V gene. J was trimmed by 2 bases and V by 5 bases; bases with no gene match: 5.

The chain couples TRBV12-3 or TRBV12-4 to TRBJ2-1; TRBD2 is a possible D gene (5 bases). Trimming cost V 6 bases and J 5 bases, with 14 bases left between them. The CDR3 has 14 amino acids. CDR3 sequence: CASSRSGLDNEQFF. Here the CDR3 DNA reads TGTGCCAGCAGCAGAAGTGGACTCGACAATGAGCAGTTCTTC.

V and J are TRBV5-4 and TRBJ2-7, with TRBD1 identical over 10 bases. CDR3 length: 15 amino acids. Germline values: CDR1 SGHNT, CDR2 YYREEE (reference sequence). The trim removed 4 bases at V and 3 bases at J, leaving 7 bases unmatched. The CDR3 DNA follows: TGTGCCAGCAGCCTTGGAGGGGACAGGGGCTACGAGCAGTACTTC. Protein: CASSLGGDRGYEQYF.

The CDR3 protein is CSAQGQWNTGELFF. In DNA, the CDR3 is TGCAGTGCTCAGGGGCAGTGGAACACCGGGGAGCTGTTTTTT. This rearrangement joins TRBV20-1 to TRBJ2-2; a weak D match, TRBD1 (6 bases). Germline CDR1 and CDR2: DFQATT and SNEGSKA (reference sequence). The CDR3 has 14 amino acids. V was pared by 5 bases and J by 1 base, with 11 bases between.

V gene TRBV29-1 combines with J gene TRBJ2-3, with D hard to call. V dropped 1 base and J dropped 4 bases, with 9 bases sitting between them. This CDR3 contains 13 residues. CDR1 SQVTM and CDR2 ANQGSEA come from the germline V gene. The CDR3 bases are TGCAGCGTTGAAGGGCAGTCTGCAGATACGCAGTATTTT. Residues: CSVEGQSADTQYF.

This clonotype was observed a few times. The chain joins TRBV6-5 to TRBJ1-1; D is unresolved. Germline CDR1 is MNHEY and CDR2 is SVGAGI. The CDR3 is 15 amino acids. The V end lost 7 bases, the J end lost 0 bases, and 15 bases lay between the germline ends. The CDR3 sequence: CASTREARLNTEAFF. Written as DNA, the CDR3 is TGTGCCAGCACAAGAGAGGCCAGACTGAACACTGAAGCTTTCTTT.

The CDR3 sequence is CASSYSSRGLAGGSDEQFF. Here the CDR3 DNA reads TGTGCCAGCAGTTACTCGAGCAGGGGACTAGCGGGAGGGTCAGATGAGCAGTTCTTC. The chain employs TRBV6-2 or TRBV6-3 and TRBJ2-1; 16 bases line up with TRBD2. The CDR3 length is 19 residues. V lost 0 bases, J lost 8 bases, and 10 bases stayed unmatched. Germline-derived CDR1 and CDR2 are MNHEY and SVGEGT.

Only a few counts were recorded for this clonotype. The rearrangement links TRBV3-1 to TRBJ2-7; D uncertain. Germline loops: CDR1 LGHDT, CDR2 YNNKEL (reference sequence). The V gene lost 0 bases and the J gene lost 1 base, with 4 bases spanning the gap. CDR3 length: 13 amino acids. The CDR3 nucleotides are TGTGCCAGCAGCCAAGAAGAATCCTACGAGCAGTACTTC. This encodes CASSQEESYEQYF.

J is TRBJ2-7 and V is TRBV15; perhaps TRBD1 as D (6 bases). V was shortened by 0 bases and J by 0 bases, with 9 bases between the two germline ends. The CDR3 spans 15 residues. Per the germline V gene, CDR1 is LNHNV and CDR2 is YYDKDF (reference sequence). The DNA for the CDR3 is TGTGCCACCAGCAGAGAGGGGGCCAACTCCTACGAGCAGTACTTC. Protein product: CATSREGANSYEQYF.

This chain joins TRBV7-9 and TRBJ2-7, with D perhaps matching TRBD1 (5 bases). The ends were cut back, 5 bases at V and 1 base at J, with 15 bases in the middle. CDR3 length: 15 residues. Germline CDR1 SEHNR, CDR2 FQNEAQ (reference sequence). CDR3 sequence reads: CASSPGPEVSYEQYF. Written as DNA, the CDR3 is TGTGCCAGCAGCCCAGGGCCCGAGGTATCCTACGAGCAGTACTTC. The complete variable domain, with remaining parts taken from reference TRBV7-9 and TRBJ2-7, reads DTGVSQNPRHKITKRGQNVTFRCDPISEHNRLYWYRQTLGQGPEFLTYFQNEAQLEKSRLLSDRFSAERPKGSFSTLEIQRTEQGDSAMYLCASSPGPEVSYEQYFGPGTRLTVT.